This T cell receptor beta chain was obtained from a study of identical twins. There are 13 residues in the CDR3. CDR1 and CDR2 from the germline V gene are SGHKS and YYEKEE (reference sequence). The V gene end was trimmed by 5 bases and the J gene end by 4 bases; junction bases not matched to a gene: 6. This clonotype was recorded many times. Its matching antigen is unknown. TCRdb re-analysed the 5' RACE reads in MiXCR, keeping a single row per CDR3 protein. Among hundreds of thousands of distinct CDR3 sequences listed, 7% to 7.5% were seen once. The study, taken as a whole, reports: Conclusions relied on cross-sectional statistical analysis, not following the same donors. Analyses based on zero insertions could be partly confounded by invariant MAIT and iNKT cells. Insertion counts were lower in abundant cord blood beta clonotypes, a trend that memory repertoires did not show.

These data were also filed under a second study, of yellow fever vaccine responses in identical twins.

Sequencing used PBMCs. The receptor was isolated from a woman under 30 in good health. The chain employs TRBV5-5 and TRBJ2-7, with TRBD2 matching 7 bases. The chain's CDR3 is CASSLTSQYEQYF. The CDR3 DNA follows: TGTGCCAGCAGTCTGACTAGCCAGTACGAGCAGTACTTC.